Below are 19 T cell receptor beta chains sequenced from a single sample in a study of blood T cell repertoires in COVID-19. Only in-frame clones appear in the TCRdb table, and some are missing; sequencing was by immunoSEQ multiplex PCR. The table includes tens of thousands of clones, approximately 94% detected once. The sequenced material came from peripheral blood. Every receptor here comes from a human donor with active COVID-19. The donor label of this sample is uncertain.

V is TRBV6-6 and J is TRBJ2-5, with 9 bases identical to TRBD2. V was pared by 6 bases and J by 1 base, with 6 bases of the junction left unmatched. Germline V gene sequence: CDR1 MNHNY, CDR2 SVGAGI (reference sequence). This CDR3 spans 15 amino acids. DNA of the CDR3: TGTGCCAGCAGCCATAGCGGGAGAGCCCAAGAGACCCAGTACTTC. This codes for CASSHSGRAQETQYF.

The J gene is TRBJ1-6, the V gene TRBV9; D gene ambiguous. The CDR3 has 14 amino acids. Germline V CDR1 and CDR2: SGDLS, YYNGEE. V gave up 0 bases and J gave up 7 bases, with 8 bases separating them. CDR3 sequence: CASSVGQQNSPLHF. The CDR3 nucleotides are TGTGCCAGCAGCGTAGGTCAACAGAATTCACCCCTCCACTTT.

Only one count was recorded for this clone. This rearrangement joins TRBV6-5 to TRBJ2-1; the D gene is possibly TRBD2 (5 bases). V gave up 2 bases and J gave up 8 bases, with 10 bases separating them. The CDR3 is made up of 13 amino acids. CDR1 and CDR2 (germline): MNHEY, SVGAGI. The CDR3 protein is CASSYREGDEQFF. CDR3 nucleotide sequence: TGTGCCAGCAGTTACCGGGAAGGCGATGAGCAGTTCTTC.

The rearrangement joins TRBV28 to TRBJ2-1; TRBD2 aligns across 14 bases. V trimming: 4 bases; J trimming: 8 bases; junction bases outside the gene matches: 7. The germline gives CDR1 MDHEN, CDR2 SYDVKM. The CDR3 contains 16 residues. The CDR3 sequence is CASSSPGTSGSYEQFF. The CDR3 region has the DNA TGTGCCAGCAGTTCTCCCGGGACTAGCGGGAGTTATGAGCAGTTCTTC.

CDR3 in amino acids: CASSQEGELFF. DNA for the CDR3: TGTGCCAGCAGCCAAGAGGGGGAGCTGTTTTTT. This chain uses TRBV6-6 with TRBJ2-2; unclear D gene. Trimming removed 6 bases at V and 8 bases at J, with 7 bases between. The CDR3 has 11 residues. Looked up from germline, CDR1 is MNHNY and CDR2 is SVGAGI (reference sequence).

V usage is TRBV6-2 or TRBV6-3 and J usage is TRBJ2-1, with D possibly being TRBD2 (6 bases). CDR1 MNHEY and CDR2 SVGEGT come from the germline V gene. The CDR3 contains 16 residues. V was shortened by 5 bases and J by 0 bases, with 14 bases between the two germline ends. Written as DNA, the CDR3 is TGTGCCAGCAGTCGGGGGACGGGATTCTCCTACAATGAGCAGTTCTTC. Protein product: CASSRGTGFSYNEQFF.

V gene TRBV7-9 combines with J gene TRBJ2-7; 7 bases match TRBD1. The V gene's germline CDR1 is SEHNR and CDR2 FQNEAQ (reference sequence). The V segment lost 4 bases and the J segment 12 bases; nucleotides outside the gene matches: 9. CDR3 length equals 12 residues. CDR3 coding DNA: TGTGCCAGCAGCTCTATAGGACAGGCTCGGTACTTC. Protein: CASSSIGQARYF.

The CDR3: CASSLNTGQNEKLFF. DNA of the CDR3: TGTGCCAGCAGCTTAAATACAGGACAAAATGAAAAACTGTTTTTT. The V and J genes are TRBV7-8 and TRBJ1-4; weak D call: TRBD1 (5 bases). From germline, CDR1 is SGHVS and CDR2 FQNEAQ. This CDR3 has 15 amino acids. V was pared by 2 bases and J by 5 bases, with 12 bases between.

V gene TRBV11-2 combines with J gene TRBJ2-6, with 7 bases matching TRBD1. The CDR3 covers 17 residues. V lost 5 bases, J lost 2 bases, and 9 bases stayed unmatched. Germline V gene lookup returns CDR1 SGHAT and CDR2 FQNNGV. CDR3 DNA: TGTGCCAGCAGCCGGGACAGCGCCAAGGCTGGGGCCAACGTCCTGACTTTC. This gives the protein CASSRDSAKAGANVLTF.

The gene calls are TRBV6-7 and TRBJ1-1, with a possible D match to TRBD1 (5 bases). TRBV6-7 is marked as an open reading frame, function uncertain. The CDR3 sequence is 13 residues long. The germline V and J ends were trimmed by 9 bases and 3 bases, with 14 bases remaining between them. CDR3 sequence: CARAGPRDTEAFF. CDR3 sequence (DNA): TGTGCCAGAGCGGGACCGCGAGACACTGAAGCTTTCTTT.

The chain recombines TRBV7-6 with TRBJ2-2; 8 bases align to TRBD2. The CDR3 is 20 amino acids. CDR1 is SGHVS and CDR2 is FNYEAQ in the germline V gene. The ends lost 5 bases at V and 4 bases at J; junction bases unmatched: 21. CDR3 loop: CASSVPGPRGAGAVTGELFF. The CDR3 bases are TGTGCCAGCAGCGTCCCGGGACCCCGAGGAGCGGGAGCGGTCACCGGGGAGCTGTTTTTT.

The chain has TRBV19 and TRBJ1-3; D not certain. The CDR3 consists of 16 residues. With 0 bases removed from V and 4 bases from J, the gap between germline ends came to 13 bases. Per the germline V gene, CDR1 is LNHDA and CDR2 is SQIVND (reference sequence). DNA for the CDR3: TGTGCCAGTAGTATAGATCGGAGGACGATAGGAAACACCATATATTTT. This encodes CASSIDRRTIGNTIYF. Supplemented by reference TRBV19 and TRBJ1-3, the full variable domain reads DGGITQSPKYLFRKEGQNVTLSCEQNLNHDAMYWYRQDPGQGLRLIYYSQIVNDFQKGDIAEGYSVSREKKESFPLTVTSAQKNPTAFYLCASSIDRRTIGNTIYFGEGSWLTVV.

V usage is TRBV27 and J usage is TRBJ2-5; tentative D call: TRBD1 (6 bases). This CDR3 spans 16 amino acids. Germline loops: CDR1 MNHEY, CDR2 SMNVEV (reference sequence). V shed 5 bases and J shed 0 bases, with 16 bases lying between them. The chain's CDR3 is CASSTRQARYQETQYF. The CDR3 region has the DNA TGTGCCAGCAGTACCCGACAGGCCCGGTACCAAGAGACCCAGTACTTC.

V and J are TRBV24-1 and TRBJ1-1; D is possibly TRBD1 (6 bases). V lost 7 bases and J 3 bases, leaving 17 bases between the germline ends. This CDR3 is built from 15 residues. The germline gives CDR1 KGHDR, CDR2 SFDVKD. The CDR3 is CATRAPGDVDTEAFF. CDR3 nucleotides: TGTGCCACCAGAGCACCAGGGGATGTGGACACTGAAGCTTTCTTT.

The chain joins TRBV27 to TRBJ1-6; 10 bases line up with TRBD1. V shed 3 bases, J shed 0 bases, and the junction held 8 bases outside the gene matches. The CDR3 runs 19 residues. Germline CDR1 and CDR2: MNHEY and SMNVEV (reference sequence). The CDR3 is CASSLGDRGLLSYNSPLHF. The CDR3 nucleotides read TGTGCCAGCAGTTTGGGGGACAGGGGACTTCTCTCCTATAATTCACCCCTCCACTTT.

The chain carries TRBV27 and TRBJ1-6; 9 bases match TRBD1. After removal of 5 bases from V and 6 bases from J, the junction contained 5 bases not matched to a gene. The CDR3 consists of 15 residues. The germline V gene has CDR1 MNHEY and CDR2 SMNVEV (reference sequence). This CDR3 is CASSEQGALNSPLHF. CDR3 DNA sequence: TGTGCCAGCAGTGAACAGGGGGCCCTTAATTCACCCCTCCACTTT.

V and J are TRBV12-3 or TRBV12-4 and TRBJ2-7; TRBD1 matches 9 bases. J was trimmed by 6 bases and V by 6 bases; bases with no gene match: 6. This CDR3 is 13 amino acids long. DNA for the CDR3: TGTGCCAGCAGAGGGACAGGGAGTAGCGAGCAGTACTTC. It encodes CASRGTGSSEQYF.

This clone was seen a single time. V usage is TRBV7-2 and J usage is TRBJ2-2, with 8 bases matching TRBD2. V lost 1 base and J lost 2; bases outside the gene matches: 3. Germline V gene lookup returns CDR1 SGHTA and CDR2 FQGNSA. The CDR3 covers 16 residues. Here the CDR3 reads CASSLVRGGNTGELFF. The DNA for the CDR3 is TGTGCCAGCAGCTTAGTACGGGGGGGAAACACCGGGGAGCTGTTTTTT.

The CDR3 spells CATSREGDNTGELFF. In DNA, the CDR3 is TGTGCCACCAGTAGGGAGGGGGATAACACCGGGGAGCTGTTTTTT. The rearrangement links TRBV24-1 to TRBJ2-2; maybe TRBD2 (7 bases). Germline CDR1 KGHDR, CDR2 SFDVKD. The CDR3 extends over 15 amino acids. The V gene lost 6 bases and the J gene lost 2 bases, with 12 bases spanning the gap.